Reported below is one T cell receptor beta chain. Its target is unknown. TCRdb called the RT-PCR reads again in MiXCR, with one record for every CDR3 protein. This table has around 750,000 distinct CDR3 sequences, 21% appearing once. The data stem from a study of response to subunit inactivated influenza vaccine. General observations from the study: The authors offered the suggestion that each seasonal influenza vaccination recruits few new T cells.

V was trimmed by 3 bases and J by 0 bases, leaving 6 bases between them. The CDR3 sequence is 14 residues long. CDR1 is DFQATT and CDR2 is SNEGSKA in the germline V gene (reference sequence). This specimen was PBMCs from blood, taken roughly 5 days after vaccination. The receptor was isolated from a man aged 50 to 60 who received an inactivated influenza vaccine. V gene TRBV20-1 combines with J gene TRBJ1-6; no firm D call. The CDR3 DNA reads TGCAGTGCTAGCTCTGACTCCTATAATTCACCCCTCCACTTT. This codes for CSASSDSYNSPLHF.